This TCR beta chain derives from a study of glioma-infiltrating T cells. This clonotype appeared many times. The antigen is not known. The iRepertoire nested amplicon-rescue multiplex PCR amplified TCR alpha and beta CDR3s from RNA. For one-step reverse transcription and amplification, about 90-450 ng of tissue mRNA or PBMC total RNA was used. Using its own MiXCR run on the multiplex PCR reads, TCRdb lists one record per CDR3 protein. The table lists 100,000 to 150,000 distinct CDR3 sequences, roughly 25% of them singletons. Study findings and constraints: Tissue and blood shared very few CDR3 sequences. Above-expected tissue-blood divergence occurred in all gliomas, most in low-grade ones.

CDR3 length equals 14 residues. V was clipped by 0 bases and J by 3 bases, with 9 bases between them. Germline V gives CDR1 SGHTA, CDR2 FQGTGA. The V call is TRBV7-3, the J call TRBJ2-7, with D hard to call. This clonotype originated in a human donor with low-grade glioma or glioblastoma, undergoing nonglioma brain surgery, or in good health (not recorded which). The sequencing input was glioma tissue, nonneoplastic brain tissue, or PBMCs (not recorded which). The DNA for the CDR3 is TGTGCCAGCAGCTTAACCCCTGGAAACTACGAGCAGTACTTC. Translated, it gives CASSLTPGNYEQYF.